This T cell receptor (beta chain) was recovered during a study of beta chain features in type 1 diabetes. J lost 4 bases, V lost 3 bases, and 7 bases had no gene match. There are 15 residues in the CDR3. Germline loops: CDR1 SGHDT, CDR2 YYEEEE. As for this clone: The antigen remains unidentified.

cDNA synthesis used the whole RNA isolate, giving expressed TCRB sequences. Data came from immunoSEQ multiplex PCR; TCRdb stores just in-frame clones and leaves some out. The sample includes 150,000 to 200,000 clones, about 8.3% of them seen just once. Study results and limitations: Patients with Type 1 diabetes showed moderately but significantly shorter TCRB CDR3s in all four CD4+ subsets.

The chain joins TRBV5-6 to TRBJ2-1; 7 positions agree with TRBD1. The sequence was obtained from a woman under 30 with type 1 diabetes. The sequencing sample was made of central memory CD4+ T cells from blood. The CDR3 DNA reads TGTGCCAGCAGCTCCCAGGGGGTAAGGTACAATGAGCAGTTCTTC. This translates into CASSSQGVRYNEQFF.